Presented here are 14 T cell receptor beta chains from one specimen sequenced in a study of blood T cells in healthy people across ages. The use of a sample-barcoded 5' primer and a J-beta primer mix characterized a second PCR of roughly 7 to 11 cycles. TCRdb analysed the 5' RACE reads with MiXCR anew, one entry per CDR3 protein. The repertoire holds hundreds of thousands of distinct CDR3 sequences, with approximately 21% as singletons. The sequenced sample consisted of blood. These receptors all come from a man aged 70 or older in good health.

This sequence joins TRBV30 and TRBJ2-2; D ambiguous. V was trimmed by 1 base and J by 6 bases, leaving 9 bases between them. The CDR3 sequence is 13 residues long. Germline CDR1 reads GTSNPN; CDR2 reads SVGIG (reference sequence). CDR3 residues: CAWSGGFSGELFF. CDR3 sequence (DNA): TGTGCCTGGAGTGGAGGATTCTCCGGGGAGCTGTTTTTT.

This clonotype was counted a few times. The genes are TRBV12-3 or TRBV12-4 and TRBJ2-5; D is unclear. V was cut by 5 bases and J by 3 bases, with 13 bases left in between. The CDR3 loop spans 14 amino acids. The CDR3 protein is CASSPSRVEETQYF. In DNA, the CDR3 is TGTGCCAGCAGTCCTTCAAGGGTCGAAGAGACCCAGTACTTC.

This clonotype was counted ten times or more. The chain recombines TRBV29-1 with TRBJ2-5, with 7 bases identical to TRBD2. The V and J ends lost 2 bases and 2 bases, in that order; junction bases with no gene match: 14. This CDR3 is built from 17 residues. CDR1 and CDR2 (germline): SQVTM, ANQGSEA. The CDR3 DNA reads TGCAGCGTTGAAAAGTCGGCTAGCGGATCCTTACAAGAGACCCAGTACTTC. Translating it yields CSVEKSASGSLQETQYF.

This clonotype was observed a handful of times. The chain uses TRBV10-3 and TRBJ1-1; D might be TRBD1 (6 bases). The CDR3 is 14 residues long. The ends were cut back, 8 bases at V and 1 base at J, with 14 bases in the middle. Germline CDR1 ENHRY, CDR2 SYGVKD. CDR3 coding DNA: TGTGCCATCGGGGGACAAGGGCCGAACACTGAAGCTTTCTTT. Amino acids: CAIGGQGPNTEAFF.

The chain employs TRBV12-3 or TRBV12-4 and TRBJ1-6, with unresolved D. V lost 3 bases and J 6 bases, leaving 15 bases between the germline ends. The CDR3 spans 16 residues. Here the CDR3 reads CASSLGGPPVNSPLHF. The CDR3 DNA reads TGTGCCAGCAGTTTGGGAGGCCCTCCCGTTAATTCACCCCTCCACTTT.

On this clonotype: A much larger clone sits a single nucleotide away, making a read error possible. This chain links TRBV2 with TRBJ2-7; 9 nucleotides line up with TRBD2. The CDR3 runs 14 residues. Germline CDR1 SNHLY, CDR2 FYNNEI. CDR3 nucleotides: TGTGCCAGCAGTGAAAGGGGACTAGCCTACGAGCGGTACTTC. Translation: CASSERGLAYERYF.

This clonotype has at least ten counts. The CDR3 here is CASSLARTGDTGELFF. The CDR3 DNA sequence: TGTGCCAGCAGCCTAGCTCGGACAGGGGACACCGGGGAGCTGTTTTTT. This sequence joins TRBV3-1 and TRBJ2-2; 9 positions agree with TRBD1. This CDR3 comprises 16 residues. V lost 4 bases, J lost 3 bases, and 6 bases stayed unmatched. CDR1 and CDR2 from the germline V gene are LGHDT and YNNKEL (reference sequence).

This clonotype was found a few times. V gene TRBV2 combines with J gene TRBJ2-3; D not resolved. The CDR3 length is 16 residues. The germline gives CDR1 SNHLY, CDR2 FYNNEI. Trimming took 7 bases from V and 0 from J, leaving 17 bases between them. The CDR3 bases are TGTGCCAGCAATGTCCTTGGCGGAACTAGCACAGATACGCAGTATTTT. Translation: CASNVLGGTSTDTQYF.

The genes are TRBV18 and TRBJ2-7, with 10 bases matching TRBD1. The J call is doubtful: the DNA matches TRBJ2-1 better. The germline V gene has CDR1 KGHSH and CDR2 LQKENI. The CDR3 spans 16 residues. In nucleotides, the CDR3 is TGTGCCAGCTCACCTATCGGGACAGGGGTTCGGGATGAGCAGTTCTTC. It specifies CASSPIGTGVRDEQFF.

The chain recombines TRBV29-1 with TRBJ1-2; D is perhaps TRBD1 (6 bases). CDR3 length: 14 residues. Trimming pared 1 base from V and 3 bases from J, leaving 12 bases between. The germline V gene encodes CDR1 SQVTM and CDR2 ANQGSEA. The CDR3 DNA sequence: TGCAGCGTTGAAGCGAACAGGGAGGACTATGGCTACACCTTC. It codes for CSVEANREDYGYTF.

Of note for this clonotype: Germline and junction disagree at one end, which may indicate a read error. This rearrangement joins TRBV10-3 to TRBJ2-5, with TRBD2 matching over 8 bases. The J call is in doubt because the DNA end fits TRBJ2-1 better. Germline assignment: CDR1 ENHRY and CDR2 SYGVKD. The length of the CDR3 is 15 residues. CDR3 in amino acids: CAISQRESSHNEQFF. CDR3 DNA sequence: TGTGCCATCAGCCAGCGGGAGAGCTCCCACAATGAGCAGTTCTTC.

This chain connects TRBV6-1 to TRBJ2-7, with 15 positions matching TRBD2. Germline lookup yields CDR1 MNHNS and CDR2 SASEGT. Unmatched junction bases numbered 8, after V lost 6 bases and J lost 2 bases. This CDR3 region has 17 residues. CDR3 protein: CASSRGLAGGLTYEQYF. For the CDR3, the DNA is TGTGCCAGCAGCAGGGGACTAGCGGGAGGTTTAACCTACGAGCAGTACTTC.

This clonotype has just one count. V usage is TRBV4-1 and J usage is TRBJ2-6, with D possibly being TRBD1 (5 bases). This CDR3 has 16 residues. Trimming left V 4 bases short and J 1 base short, with 11 bases between. The germline V gene encodes CDR1 MGHRA and CDR2 YSYEKL. The CDR3 DNA reads TGCGCCAGCAGCCCCCAGGGCACGTCTGGGGCCAACGTCCTGACTTTC. It translates to CASSPQGTSGANVLTF.

This chain joins TRBV28 and TRBJ1-5, with D possibly TRBD1 on 6 matching bases. The CDR3 extends over 17 amino acids. Germline values: CDR1 MDHEN, CDR2 SYDVKM. V was shortened by 5 bases and J by 0 bases, with 17 bases between the two germline ends. The DNA for the CDR3 is TGTGCCAGCAGTGGGGCGACAGGAGTCTATAGCAATCAGCCCCAGCATTTT. This gives the protein CASSGATGVYSNQPQHF.